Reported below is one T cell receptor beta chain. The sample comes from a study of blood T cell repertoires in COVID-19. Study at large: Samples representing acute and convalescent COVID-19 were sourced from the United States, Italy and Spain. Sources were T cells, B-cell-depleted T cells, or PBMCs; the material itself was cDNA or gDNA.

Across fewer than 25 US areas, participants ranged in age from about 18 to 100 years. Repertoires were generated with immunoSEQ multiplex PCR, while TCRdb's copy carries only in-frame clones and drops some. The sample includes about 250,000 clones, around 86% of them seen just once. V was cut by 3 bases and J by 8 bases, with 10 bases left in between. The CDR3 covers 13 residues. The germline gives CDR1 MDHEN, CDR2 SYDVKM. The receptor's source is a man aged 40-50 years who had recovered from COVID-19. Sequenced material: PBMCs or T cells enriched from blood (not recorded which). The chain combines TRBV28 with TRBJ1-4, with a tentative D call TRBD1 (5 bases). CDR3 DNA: TGTGCCAGCAGTTTGGGGGGGAGGGAAAAACTGTTTTTT. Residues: CASSLGGREKLFF.